This entry lists 8 T cell receptor beta chains sequenced from one sample in a study of cytomegalovirus exposure and HLA in healthy donors. Assay: immunoSEQ multiplex PCR; the TCRdb copy retains only in-frame clones and omits some. The sample includes around 150,000 clones, about 90% seen only once; the top ten take 3% to 3.5%. Material: PBMCs. The source of these receptors is a woman aged 18-29 years in good health and CMV-seropositive.

The chain carries TRBV7-9 and TRBJ1-1; TRBD1 aligns across 9 bases. J lost 4 bases, V lost 3 bases, and 9 bases had no gene match. From germline, CDR1 is SEHNR and CDR2 FQNEAQ (reference sequence). The CDR3 runs 16 residues. As DNA, the CDR3 is TGTGCCAGCAGCTTCGGGACAGGGAGAGCCCCCACTGAAGCTTTCTTT. Translating it yields CASSFGTGRAPTEAFF.

The gene calls are TRBV28 and TRBJ2-1; 10 bases are shared with TRBD2. V trimming: 7 bases; J trimming: 9 bases; junction bases outside the gene matches: 12. The CDR3 runs 15 residues. Germline values: CDR1 MDHEN, CDR2 SYDVKM. CDR3 sequence reads: CASTLAGGRMGEQFF. The CDR3 bases are TGTGCCAGCACCTTAGCGGGAGGTAGGATGGGTGAGCAGTTCTTC.

V is TRBV6-4 and J is TRBJ2-1; TRBD2 matches 7 bases. Per the germline V gene, CDR1 is MRHNA and CDR2 is SNTAGT. Trimming removed 4 bases from V and 5 bases from J; junction bases left unmatched: 8. The CDR3 covers 15 residues. The CDR3: CASSVGTGGDNEQFF. Here the CDR3 DNA reads TGTGCCAGCAGTGTTGGGACGGGGGGAGACAATGAGCAGTTCTTC.

The CDR3 sequence: CASSLDPGNYGYTF. The CDR3 nucleotides read TGTGCCAGCAGCTTGGATCCAGGCAACTATGGCTACACCTTC. V usage is TRBV5-5 and J usage is TRBJ1-2; D is unresolved. V was clipped by 0 bases and J by 2 bases, with 8 bases between them. This CDR3 comprises 14 residues. Germline CDR1 SGHKS, CDR2 YYEKEE (reference sequence).

The genes are TRBV7-6 and TRBJ2-2, with 11 positions matching TRBD2. CDR1 is SGHVS, CDR2 FNYEAQ, per germline. The V gene end was trimmed by 5 bases and the J gene end by 5 bases; junction bases not matched to a gene: 4. The CDR3 runs 15 residues. CDR3 DNA: TGTGCCAGCAGCAGTACTAGCGGGAGAACCGGGGAGCTGTTTTTT. The encoded protein is CASSSTSGRTGELFF.

In DNA, the CDR3 is TGTGCCAGCAGCTTAACCCAACTAGCGTTTACAGATACGCAGTATTTT. It codes for CASSLTQLAFTDTQYF. This chain connects TRBV28 to TRBJ2-3; 7 bases line up with TRBD2. This CDR3 region has 16 residues. CDR1 is MDHEN and CDR2 is SYDVKM in the germline V gene. V lost 6 bases and J lost 3; bases outside the gene matches: 12.

DNA of the CDR3: TGTGCCAGCAGTTCCACCCCGCTCCGGACAGGGGATGGCTACACCTTC. Residues: CASSSTPLRTGDGYTF. The genes are TRBV27 and TRBJ1-2; 9 nucleotides align to TRBD1. With V trimmed by 4 bases and J by 6 bases, 12 bases remained unmatched. Germline V gene lookup returns CDR1 MNHEY and CDR2 SMNVEV (reference sequence). The CDR3 is 16 amino acids.

This clone was found once. The chain employs TRBV6-1 and TRBJ1-2, with D tentatively TRBD1 (6 bases). The CDR3 spans 14 residues. CDR1 MNHNS and CDR2 SASEGT come from the germline V gene. The V end was cut by 6 bases, the J end by 8 bases, with 19 bases between. CDR3: CASSIGGSQLGYTF. The CDR3 region has the DNA TGTGCCAGCAGCATTGGGGGCTCTCAACTGGGCTACACCTTC.